This T cell receptor (beta chain) comes out of a study of post-analysis software for immune sequencing data. The authors incorporated unique molecular identifiers into the TCR beta cDNA libraries. Input amounts of 1 to 10 million T cells were used. These gave about 500,000 cDNA molecules, so each molecule approximated one T cell. TCRdb re-called the PCR reads through MiXCR, storing one row per CDR3 protein. The table lists approximately 730,000 distinct CDR3 sequences, about 45% of them singletons, with roughly 4.5% in the top ten. This clonotype is a singleton in its sample. Its target is not known. Regarding the study as a whole: Controls had lower frequencies than patients of a handful of TRBV segments, which included TRBV5-6, TRBV5-1 and TRBV20-1.

The CDR3 loop spans 13 amino acids. Germline assignment: CDR1 MDHEN and CDR2 SYDVKM. V was pared by 8 bases and J by 1 base, with 12 bases between. Sequencing used blood. This TCR was sampled from a girl under 18 with multiple sclerosis. V gene TRBV28 combines with J gene TRBJ2-7; TRBD1 is a possible D gene (5 bases). CDR3 in DNA: TGTGCCAGCGGGGCAGAACCGTCCTACGAGCAGTACTTC. This encodes CASGAEPSYEQYF. Complete variable domain (other parts from reference TRBV28 and TRBJ2-7): DVKVTQSSRYLVKRTGEKVFLECVQDMDHENMFWYRQDPGLGLRLIYFSYDVKMKEKGDIPEGYSVSREKKERFSLILESASTNQTSMYLCASGAEPSYEQYFGPGTRLTVT.